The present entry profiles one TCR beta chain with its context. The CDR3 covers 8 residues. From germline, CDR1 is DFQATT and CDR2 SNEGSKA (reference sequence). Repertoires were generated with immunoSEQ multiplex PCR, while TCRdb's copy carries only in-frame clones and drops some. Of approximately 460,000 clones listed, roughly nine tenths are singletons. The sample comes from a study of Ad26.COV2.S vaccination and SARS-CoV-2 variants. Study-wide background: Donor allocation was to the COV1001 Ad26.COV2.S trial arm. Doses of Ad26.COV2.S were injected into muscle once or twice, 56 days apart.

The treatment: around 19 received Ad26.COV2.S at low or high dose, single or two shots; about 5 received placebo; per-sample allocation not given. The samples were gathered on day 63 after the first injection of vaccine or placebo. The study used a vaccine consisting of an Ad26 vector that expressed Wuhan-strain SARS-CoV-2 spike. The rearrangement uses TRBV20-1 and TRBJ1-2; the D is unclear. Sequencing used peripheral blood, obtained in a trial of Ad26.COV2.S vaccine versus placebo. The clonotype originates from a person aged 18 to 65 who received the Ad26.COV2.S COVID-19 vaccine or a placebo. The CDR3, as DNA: TGCAGGGCCTATGGCTACACCTTC. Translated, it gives CRAYGYTF.